A selection of T cell receptor beta chains follows, all from one sample in a study of cytomegalovirus exposure and HLA in healthy donors. Data came from immunoSEQ multiplex PCR; TCRdb stores just in-frame clones and leaves some out. The profile shows 90,000 or so clones, 75% to 90% of them singletons. What was sequenced was PBMCs. The receptors shown here come from a man in his fifties or sixties in good health and CMV-seropositive. Each CDR3 is given with its conserved first and last residue. D genes are given only for firm matches. Clone size, where shown, is once, few, many, or a class for clones that have expanded.

V gene: TRBV7-2
J gene: TRBJ2-1
D gene: TRBD2
clone size: .
CDR3 DNA: TGTGCCAGCAGCCGGGTCTACGCGGGAGGCAACAATGAGCAGTTCTTC
CDR3 protein: CASSRVYAGGNNEQFF

V gene: TRBV18
J gene: TRBJ1-3
D gene: .
clone size: few
CDR3 DNA: TGTGCCAGCTCACCACCGTCATTTACCCCTGACTTTCTGATCTCTGGAAACACCATATATTTT
CDR3 protein: CASSPPSFTPDFLISGNTIYF

V gene: TRBV4-2
J gene: TRBJ2-1
D gene: TRBD2
clone size: .
CDR3 DNA: TGTGCCAGCAGCCTGAGACTAGCGGGAGAATCCAATGAGCAGTTCTTC
CDR3 protein: CASSLRLAGESNEQFF

V gene: TRBV29-1
J gene: TRBJ2-1
D gene: .
clone size: .
CDR3 DNA: TGCAGCGTGGAACCCTACCAGGGATACGGGCAGTTCTTC
CDR3 protein: CSVEPYQGYGQFF

V gene: TRBV19
J gene: TRBJ2-5
D gene: TRBD2
clone size: .
CDR3 DNA: TGTGCCAGTATGGGGGGGCAAGAGACCCAGTACTTC
CDR3 protein: CASMGGQETQYF

V gene: TRBV5-1
J gene: TRBJ2-3
D gene: .
clone size: .
CDR3 DNA: TGCGCCAGCAGCATCTTAGGGGGACCCACAGATACGCAGTATTTT
CDR3 protein: CASSILGGPTDTQYF

V gene: TRBV28
J gene: TRBJ2-7
D gene: .
clone size: once
CDR3 DNA: TGTGCCAGCAGAGGACTGATATACGAGCAGTACTTC
CDR3 protein: CASRGLIYEQYF

V gene: TRBV19
J gene: TRBJ1-1
D gene: TRBD1
clone size: .
CDR3 DNA: TGTGCCAGTCACTACGGACAGGGGCCTTTGAACACTGAAGCTTTCTTT
CDR3 protein: CASHYGQGPLNTEAFF

V gene: TRBV6-4
J gene: TRBJ2-2
D gene: .
clone size: .
CDR3 DNA: TGTGCCAGCAGTGAAACCAGTGCCGGGGAGCTGTTTTTT
CDR3 protein: CASSETSAGELFF

V gene: TRBV30
J gene: TRBJ2-7
D gene: .
clone size: .
CDR3 DNA: TGTGCCTGGAGTGTACTCCATTCCTACGAGCAGTACTTC
CDR3 protein: CAWSVLHSYEQYF

V gene: TRBV7-2
J gene: TRBJ1-3
D gene: TRBD1
clone size: few
CDR3 DNA: TGTGCCAGCAGTTTCCCTGGACAGGGGCGAAACACCATATATTTT
CDR3 protein: CASSFPGQGRNTIYF

V gene: TRBV5-6
J gene: TRBJ1-1
D gene: .
clone size: .
CDR3 DNA: TGTGCCAGCAGCTTGGCCGGGACATCTGAAGCTTTCTTT
CDR3 protein: CASSLAGTSEAFF

V gene: TRBV18
J gene: TRBJ2-7
D gene: TRBD1
clone size: few
CDR3 DNA: TGTGCCAGCTCACCCCCGACAGGGGATCTCTACGAGCAGTACTTC
CDR3 protein: CASSPPTGDLYEQYF

V gene: TRBV5-6
J gene: TRBJ2-7
D gene: TRBD2
clone size: .
CDR3 DNA: TGTGCCAGCGCCGTGGCGGGAGCTTACGAGCAGTACTTC
CDR3 protein: CASAVAGAYEQYF

V gene: TRBV15
J gene: TRBJ2-7
D gene: .
clone size: few
CDR3 DNA: TGTGCCACCAGCAGAGATTTGAGGTACGAGCAGTACTTC
CDR3 protein: CATSRDLRYEQYF

V gene: TRBV2
J gene: TRBJ2-2
D gene: .
clone size: few
CDR3 DNA: TGTGCCTGGAGGGACAGAGAGAACACCGGGGAGCTGTTTTTT
CDR3 protein: CAWRDRENTGELFF

V gene: TRBV15
J gene: TRBJ2-5
D gene: TRBD1
clone size: few
CDR3 DNA: TGTGCCACCAGCGCACTGACAGGGCTGGAGACCCAGTACTTC
CDR3 protein: CATSALTGLETQYF

V gene: TRBV4-2
J gene: TRBJ2-3
D gene: .
clone size: .
CDR3 DNA: TGTGCCAGCAGCCAAGATCCATCTTCCGCGGGACCCAGCACAGATACGCAGTATTTT
CDR3 protein: CASSQDPSSAGPSTDTQYF

V gene: TRBV7-8
J gene: TRBJ2-1
D gene: TRBD2
clone size: .
CDR3 DNA: TGTGCCAGCAGCTTCGGGGCGGGCGGGGGCTACAATGAGCAGTTCTTC
CDR3 protein: CASSFGAGGGYNEQFF

V gene: TRBV5-4
J gene: TRBJ2-1
D gene: TRBD2
clone size: .
CDR3 DNA: TGTGCCACCGGACTAGCGGGAGTCGGTGAGCAGTTCTTC
CDR3 protein: CATGLAGVGEQFF

V gene: TRBV5-1
J gene: TRBJ1-6
D gene: TRBD1
clone size: .
CDR3 DNA: TGCGCCAGCAGTACAGGGGCAGGTTCACCCCTCCACTTT
CDR3 protein: CASSTGAGSPLHF

V gene: TRBV14
J gene: TRBJ1-1
D gene: TRBD1
clone size: .
CDR3 DNA: TGTGCCAGCGGACAGGGTGGAGGGAACACTGAAGCTTTCTTT
CDR3 protein: CASGQGGGNTEAFF

V gene: TRBV7-6
J gene: TRBJ2-7
D gene: TRBD2
clone size: once
CDR3 DNA: TGTGCCAGCAGCCGGACTAGCGGGGGGAGCTCCTACGAGCAGTACTTC
CDR3 protein: CASSRTSGGSSYEQYF

V gene: TRBV5-5
J gene: TRBJ2-7
D gene: .
clone size: .
CDR3 DNA: TGTGCCAGCAGCTTTGACAGCTACGAGCAGTACTTC
CDR3 protein: CASSFDSYEQYF

V gene: TRBV10-3
J gene: TRBJ2-1
D gene: .
clone size: .
CDR3 DNA: TGTGCCATCAGTGAATTTGGCAGCGACAATGAGCAGTTCTTC
CDR3 protein: CAISEFGSDNEQFF

V gene: TRBV11-2
J gene: TRBJ1-2
D gene: .
clone size: .
CDR3 DNA: TGTGCCAGCAGCTTAACAGGCGGGGGCCCGGTAGTTGGCTACACCTTC
CDR3 protein: CASSLTGGGPVVGYTF

V gene: TRBV19
J gene: TRBJ2-4
D gene: .
clone size: once
CDR3 DNA: TGTGCCTCCTCAACTAGTAGGCAAAACATTCAGTACTTC
CDR3 protein: CASSTSRQNIQYF

V gene: TRBV19
J gene: TRBJ1-2
D gene: TRBD1
clone size: .
CDR3 DNA: TGTGCCAGTAGTGTACAGGGGCCCTATGGCTACACCTTC
CDR3 protein: CASSVQGPYGYTF

V gene: TRBV18
J gene: TRBJ2-3
D gene: TRBD2
clone size: .
CDR3 DNA: TGTGCCAGCTCCCTGACTAGCGGGAGTTTTCCCCGCACGGATACGCAGTATTTT
CDR3 protein: CASSLTSGSFPRTDTQYF

V gene: TRBV5-1
J gene: TRBJ2-3
D gene: TRBD2
clone size: once
CDR3 DNA: TGCGCCAGCAGTATAACGGGAGGGCAAGATACGCAGTATTTT
CDR3 protein: CASSITGGQDTQYF

V gene: TRBV19
J gene: TRBJ2-6
D gene: .
clone size: .
CDR3 DNA: TGTGCCAGTAGTCCAGGGTCTGGGGCCAACGGCCTGACTTTC
CDR3 protein: CASSPGSGANGLTF

V gene: TRBV6-6
J gene: TRBJ2-2
D gene: .
clone size: .
CDR3 DNA: TGTGCCAGCAGTCGGGTCGGGGAGCTGTTTTTT
CDR3 protein: CASSRVGELFF

V gene: TRBV29-1
J gene: TRBJ1-4
D gene: .
clone size: .
CDR3 DNA: TGCAGCGTTAATCTCCCTGGTGGCGAAAAACTGTTTTTT
CDR3 protein: CSVNLPGGEKLFF

V gene: TRBV11-3
J gene: TRBJ2-3
D gene: TRBD2
clone size: .
CDR3 DNA: TGTGCCAGCAGCTTAGGGGCTAGCGGTAGCACAGATACGCAGTATTTT
CDR3 protein: CASSLGASGSTDTQYF

V gene: TRBV6-5
J gene: TRBJ2-3
D gene: .
clone size: .
CDR3 DNA: TGTGCCAGCAGTTACAACTTTGCTGAGACAGATACGCAGTATTTT
CDR3 protein: CASSYNFAETDTQYF

V gene: TRBV7-2
J gene: TRBJ1-1
D gene: .
clone size: .
CDR3 DNA: TGTGCCAGCAGCCAGAACACTGAAGCTTTCTTT
CDR3 protein: CASSQNTEAFF

V gene: TRBV18
J gene: TRBJ2-7
D gene: .
clone size: .
CDR3 DNA: TGTGCCAGCTCACTCGGACAGCAGAACTACGAGCAGTACTTC
CDR3 protein: CASSLGQQNYEQYF

V gene: TRBV4-1
J gene: TRBJ2-1
D gene: TRBD2
clone size: .
CDR3 DNA: TGCGCCAGCAGCCGGGGACTAGCGGAATACAATGAGCAGTTCTTC
CDR3 protein: CASSRGLAEYNEQFF

V gene: TRBV7-7
J gene: TRBJ2-2
D gene: TRBD2
clone size: .
CDR3 DNA: TGTGCTAGCAGCCCCAACCCGCGGACTAGCGGAGGTGGGAAGGGGGAGCTGTTTTTT
CDR3 protein: CASSPNPRTSGGGKGELFF

V gene: TRBV13
J gene: TRBJ2-3
D gene: TRBD2
clone size: .
CDR3 DNA: TGTGCCAGCAGCTTAGAGGGCCTAGCGGGAGGGGATACGCAGTATTTT
CDR3 protein: CASSLEGLAGGDTQYF

V gene: TRBV11-3
J gene: TRBJ2-2
D gene: .
clone size: .
CDR3 DNA: TGTGCCAGCAGCCCCAAGGGAGGTGGCACCGGGGAGCTGTTTTTT
CDR3 protein: CASSPKGGGTGELFF

V gene: TRBV7-6
J gene: TRBJ2-1
D gene: TRBD2
clone size: few
CDR3 DNA: TGTGCCAGCAGCTCGCGGGAGGGACTAGCGGGAGAGAATTACAATGAGCAGTTCTTC
CDR3 protein: CASSSREGLAGENYNEQFF

V gene: TRBV13
J gene: TRBJ2-5
D gene: TRBD2
clone size: once
CDR3 DNA: TGTGCCAGCAGCAACACGCGGGAGCTAGAGACCCAGTACTTC
CDR3 protein: CASSNTRELETQYF